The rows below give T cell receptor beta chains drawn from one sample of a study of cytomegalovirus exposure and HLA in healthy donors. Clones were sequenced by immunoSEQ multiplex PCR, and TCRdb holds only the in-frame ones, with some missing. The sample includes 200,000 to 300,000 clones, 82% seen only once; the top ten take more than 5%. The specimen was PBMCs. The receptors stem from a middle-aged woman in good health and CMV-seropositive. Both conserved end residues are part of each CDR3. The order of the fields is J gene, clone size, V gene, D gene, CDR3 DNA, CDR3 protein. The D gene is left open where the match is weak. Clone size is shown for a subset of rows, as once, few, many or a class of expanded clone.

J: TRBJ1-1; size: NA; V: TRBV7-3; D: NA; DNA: TGTGCCAGCAGCCGAACCCCACTCGAAACGGTTACTGAAGCTTTCTTT; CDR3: CASSRTPLETVTEAFF
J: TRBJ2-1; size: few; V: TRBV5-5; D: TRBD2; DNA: TGTGCCAGCAGTCGGACTAGCGGGAGAGGCAATGAGCAGTTCTTC; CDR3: CASSRTSGRGNEQFF
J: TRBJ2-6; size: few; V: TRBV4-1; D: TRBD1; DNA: TGCGCCAGCAGCAAAGGGACAGGGAGCTCTGGGGCCAACGTCCTGACTTTC; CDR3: CASSKGTGSSGANVLTF
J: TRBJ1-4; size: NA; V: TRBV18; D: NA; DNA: TGTGCCAGCTCACAGGGGGCAACTAATGAAAAACTGTTTTTT; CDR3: CASSQGATNEKLFF
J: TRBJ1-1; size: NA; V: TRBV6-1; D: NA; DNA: TGTGCCAGCAGTAAGCGGACAGCACCTAACACTGAAGCTTTCTTT; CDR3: CASSKRTAPNTEAFF
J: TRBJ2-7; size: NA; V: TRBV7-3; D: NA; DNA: TGTGCCAGCAGCTTAACACATTTTAACTCCTACGAGCAGTACTTC; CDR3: CASSLTHFNSYEQYF
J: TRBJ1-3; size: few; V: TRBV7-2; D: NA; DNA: TGTGCCAGCAGCTCCGTGCCGGGGGGCCCCTCTGGAAACACCATATATTTT; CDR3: CASSSVPGGPSGNTIYF
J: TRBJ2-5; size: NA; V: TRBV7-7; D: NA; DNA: TGTGCCAGCAGCCCCCCCACGGGACAAGAGACCCAGTACTTC; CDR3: CASSPPTGQETQYF
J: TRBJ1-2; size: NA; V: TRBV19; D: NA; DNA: TGTGCCAGTAGTAATTCCCTCGGGGGAAACTATGGCTACACCTTC; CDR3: CASSNSLGGNYGYTF
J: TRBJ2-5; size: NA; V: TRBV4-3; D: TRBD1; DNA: TGCGCCAGCAGCCTGACAGGGGAAGAGACCCAGTACTTC; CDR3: CASSLTGEETQYF
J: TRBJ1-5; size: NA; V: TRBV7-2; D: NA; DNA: TGTGCCAGCAGCGCCAGGGAACTCAGTCAGCCCCAGCATTTT; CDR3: CASSARELSQPQHF
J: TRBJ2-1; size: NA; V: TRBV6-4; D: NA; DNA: TGTGCCAGCAGTCCCGGGAGTGGGGGGTACAATGAGCAGTTCTTC; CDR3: CASSPGSGGYNEQFF
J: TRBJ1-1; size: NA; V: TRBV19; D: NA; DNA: TGTGCCAGTAAGGGGGAACAAGCTTTCTTT; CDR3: CASKGEQAFF
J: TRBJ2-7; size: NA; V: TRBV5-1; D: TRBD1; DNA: TGCGCCAGCAGCTTTGGGACAGGCTCGCCGGGGTCCTACGAGCAGTACTTC; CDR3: CASSFGTGSPGSYEQYF
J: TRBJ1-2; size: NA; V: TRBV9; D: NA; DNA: TGTGCCAGCAGCCCCGGCCTTGCGGACTATGGCTACACCTTC; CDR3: CASSPGLADYGYTF
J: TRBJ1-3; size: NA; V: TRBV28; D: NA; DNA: TGTGCCAGCAGTTTATACCCCCCAGGGCGAAGATCTGGAAACACCATATATTTT; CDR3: CASSLYPPGRRSGNTIYF